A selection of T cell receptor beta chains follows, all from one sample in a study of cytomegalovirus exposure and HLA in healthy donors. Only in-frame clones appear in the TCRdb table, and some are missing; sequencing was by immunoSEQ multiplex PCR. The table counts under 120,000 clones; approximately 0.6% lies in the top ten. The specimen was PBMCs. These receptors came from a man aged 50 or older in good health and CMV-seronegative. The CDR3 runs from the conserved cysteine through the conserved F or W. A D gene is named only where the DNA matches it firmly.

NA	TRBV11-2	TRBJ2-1	TGTGCCAGCAACCCTCCCCTTTTCAGGAATGAGCAGTTCTTC	CASNPPLFRNEQFF
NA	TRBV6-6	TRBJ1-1	TGTGCCAGCGGAAAACAGGGCCCTGAAGCTTTCTTT	CASGKQGPEAFF
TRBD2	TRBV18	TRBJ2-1	TGTGCCAGCTCACCCCGCGGACTAGCGGGAGATGAGCAGTTCTTC	CASSPRGLAGDEQFF
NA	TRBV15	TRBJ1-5	TGTGCCACCAGCTCACGAGGGCGAGTAAATCAGCCCCAGCATTTT	CATSSRGRVNQPQHF
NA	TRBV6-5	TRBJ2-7	TGTGCCAGCAGTTACTACAGGGGAGGAGGAAACGAGCAGTACTTC	CASSYYRGGGNEQYF
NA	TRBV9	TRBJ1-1	TGTGCCAGCAGCGTCGATGGTCACGGGTATCGAACTGAAGCTTTCTTT	CASSVDGHGYRTEAFF
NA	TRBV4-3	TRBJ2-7	TGCGCCAGCAGCCGGAGGACCGGGACACCGAGCTCCTACGAGCAGTACTTC	CASSRRTGTPSSYEQYF
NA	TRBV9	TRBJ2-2	TGTGCCAGCAGCGTAGTGGGCAACACCGGGGAGCTGTTTTTT	CASSVVGNTGELFF
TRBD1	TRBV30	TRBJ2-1	TGTGCCTGGAGGACGACAGGGGGGCCCCATGAGCAGTTCTTC	CAWRTTGGPHEQFF
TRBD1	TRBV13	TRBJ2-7	TGTGCCAGCAGCCACCCGGACAGGGGTCCCTACGAGCAGTACTTC	CASSHPDRGPYEQYF
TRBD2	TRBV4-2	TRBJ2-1	TGTGCCAGCACTTTAGATACTAGCGGGAGGGCGGATGAGCAGTTCTTC	CASTLDTSGRADEQFF
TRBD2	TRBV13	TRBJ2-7	TGTGCCAGCAGCTTCCGGGGAGGGTCCTACGAGCAGTACTTC	CASSFRGGSYEQYF
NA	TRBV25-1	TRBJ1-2	TGTGCCAGCAGTGGCCCCCCGTACGGGGGGAACTATGGCTACACCTTC	CASSGPPYGGNYGYTF
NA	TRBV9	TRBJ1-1	TGTGCCAGCAGCGTAGGCCTGGGGGCGCAGGACACTGAAGCTTTCTTT	CASSVGLGAQDTEAFF
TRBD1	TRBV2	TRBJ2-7	TGTGCCAGCAGTGAGGGGGGACAGGGATACTACGAGCAGTACTTC	CASSEGGQGYYEQYF
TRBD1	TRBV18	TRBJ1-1	TGTGCCAGCTCACCACTACAGGGGGCCACTGAAGCTTTCTTT	CASSPLQGATEAFF
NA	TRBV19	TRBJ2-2	TGTGCCAGTAGTCGTTGGCGGACGAACACCGGGGAGCTGTTTTTT	CASSRWRTNTGELFF
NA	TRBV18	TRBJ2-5	TGTGCCAGCTCACCACCGGCAGAGACCCAGTACTTC	CASSPPAETQYF
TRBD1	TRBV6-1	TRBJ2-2	TGTGCCAGCAGGAACAGGGGGCCCGGGGAGCTGTTTTTT	CASRNRGPGELFF
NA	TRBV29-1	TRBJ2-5	TGCAGCGTTGATGTGTCGGGGGTCGAGACCCAGTACTTC	CSVDVSGVETQYF
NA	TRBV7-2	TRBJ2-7	TGTGCCAGCAGCTTAGCTTTCAGCTCCTACGAGCAGTACTTC	CASSLAFSSYEQYF
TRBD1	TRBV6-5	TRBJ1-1	TGTGCCAGCAGTCGGGACAGGGCGAACACTGAAGCTTTCTTT	CASSRDRANTEAFF
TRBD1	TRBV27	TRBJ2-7	TGTGCCAGCAGCGACCCCGGGACAGGACACTACGAGCAGTACTTC	CASSDPGTGHYEQYF
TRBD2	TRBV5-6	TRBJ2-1	TGTGCCAGCAGCTTTCCGTCCGCGGGAGGGAACTTTAATGAGCAGTTCTTC	CASSFPSAGGNFNEQFF
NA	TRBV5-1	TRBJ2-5	TGCGCCAGCAGCTTGGCGGTTGAGGAGACCCAGTACTTC	CASSLAVEETQYF